These 17 T cell receptor beta chains came from one sample sequenced in a study of shared clonotypes between healthy human individuals. Assay used: immunoSEQ multiplex PCR; TCRdb lists only in-frame clones, some missing. Of about 470,000 clones detected, roughly 77% appear once; the ten largest clones hold roughly an eighth. Sample: PBMCs. The receptors here all came from a woman in her thirties or forties in good health. Some clones in this sample may be carry-over from other donors' samples.

This clone was recorded at least ten times. The chain joins TRBV4-3 to TRBJ1-1; D not certain. Trimming removed 4 bases at V and 5 bases at J, with 17 bases between. CDR1 LGHNA and CDR2 YSLEER come from the germline V gene. The CDR3 length is 15 residues. CDR3 DNA sequence: TGCGCCAGCAGCCGAACCTGGACCGGAGGTACTGAAGCTTTCTTT. Encoded protein: CASSRTWTGGTEAFF.

This clone occurred many times. The J gene is TRBJ2-1, the V gene TRBV5-4; TRBD2 agrees at 7 bases. There are 15 residues in the CDR3. Per the germline V gene, CDR1 is SGHNT and CDR2 is YYREEE (reference sequence). V trimming: 5 bases; J trimming: 2 bases; junction bases outside the gene matches: 7. In DNA, the CDR3 is TGTGCCAGCAGTAAACCTAGCGGAGCCTACAATGAGCAGTTCTTC. It encodes CASSKPSGAYNEQFF.

The chain joins TRBV28 to TRBJ1-5, with D tentatively TRBD1 (5 bases). This CDR3 is 14 amino acids long. V was clipped by 6 bases and J by 5 bases, with 14 bases between them. Germline-derived CDR1 and CDR2 are MDHEN and SYDVKM. The CDR3 nucleotides are TGTGCCAGCAGGCAGGCAGGGAATCATCAGCCCCAGCATTTT. This gives the protein CASRQAGNHQPQHF.

Of note for this clone: The sample has other DNA sequences that encode this CDR3 too. The chain couples TRBV18 to TRBJ2-3, with D tentatively TRBD1 (6 bases). V was trimmed by 3 bases and J by 1 base, leaving 8 bases between them. This CDR3 has 14 residues. Looked up from germline, CDR1 is KGHSH and CDR2 is LQKENI. This CDR3 is CASSPGGGTDTQYF. CDR3 nucleotides: TGTGCCAGCTCACCTGGGGGCGGCACAGATACGCAGTATTTT.

The chain is built from TRBV30 and TRBJ2-3, with D possibly being TRBD2 (5 bases). The CDR3 has 13 residues. CDR1 is GTSNPN and CDR2 is SVGIG in the germline V gene (reference sequence). V lost 2 bases and J 2 bases, leaving 8 bases between the germline ends. The DNA of the CDR3 is TGTGCCTGGAGTTACGGGAACACAGATACGCAGTATTTT. Its protein is CAWSYGNTDTQYF.

This rearrangement joins TRBV5-1 to TRBJ2-4, with 14 nucleotides matching TRBD2. This CDR3 has 17 amino acids. The V gene end was trimmed by 4 bases and the J gene end by 8 bases; junction bases not matched to a gene: 11. CDR1 SGHRS and CDR2 YFSETQ come from the germline V gene. This chain's CDR3 is CASSLYGTSGSGDIQYF. The CDR3 DNA reads TGCGCCAGCAGCCTTTATGGGACTAGCGGGAGTGGTGACATTCAGTACTTC.

This chain joins TRBV18 and TRBJ2-3; 7 nucleotides match TRBD1. Germline trimming cut 9 bases from V and 2 bases from J; bases unmatched to any gene: 8. The germline V gene encodes CDR1 KGHSH and CDR2 LQKENI. CDR3 length: 14 amino acids. CDR3 protein: CASARDSDTDTQYF. The CDR3 coding sequence is TGTGCCAGTGCCAGGGACAGCGACACAGATACGCAGTATTTT.

This clone was seen ten or more times. V usage is TRBV28 and J usage is TRBJ2-7, with 13 bases lining up with TRBD2. Losses at the gene ends were 6 bases for V and 6 bases for J; bases not matched to a gene: 8. This CDR3 contains 15 residues. Per the germline V gene, CDR1 is MDHEN and CDR2 is SYDVKM. Written as DNA, the CDR3 is TGTGCCAGCAGACCCGGGACTAGCGGGATCTCCGAGCAGTACTTC. It specifies CASRPGTSGISEQYF.

The chain uses TRBV7-2 and TRBJ2-2, with 7 bases matching TRBD1. Germline V lookup: CDR1 SGHTA, CDR2 FQGNSA. This CDR3 comprises 15 residues. Unmatched junction bases numbered 9, after V lost 5 bases and J lost 6 bases. This CDR3 is CASSPRQGRAGELFF. The CDR3 DNA sequence: TGTGCCAGCAGCCCTCGACAGGGAAGGGCCGGGGAGCTGTTTTTT. Looking up the rest from reference TRBV7-2 and TRBJ2-2 gives the full variable domain: GAGVSQSPSNKVTEKGKDVELRCDPISGHTALYWYRQSLGQGLEFLIYFQGNSAPDKSGLPSDRFSAERTGGSVSTLTIQRTQQEDSAVYLCASSPRQGRAGELFFGEGSRLTVL.

The chain recombines TRBV7-8 with TRBJ2-1; D assignment may be TRBD1 or TRBD2 (5 bases each). Germline values: CDR1 SGHVS, CDR2 FQNEAQ. V lost 1 base and J 0 bases, leaving 22 bases between the germline ends. The CDR3 covers 20 residues. The CDR3 protein is CASSLGGAEIRRSSYNEQFF. CDR3 bases: TGTGCCAGCAGCTTAGGAGGGGCGGAGATCAGACGAAGCTCCTACAATGAGCAGTTCTTC.

The chain uses TRBV18 and TRBJ2-7, with a tentative D call TRBD2 (6 bases). The CDR3 extends over 14 amino acids. Trimming stripped 4 bases from V and 7 bases from J, with 17 bases between. Germline V CDR1 and CDR2: KGHSH, LQKENI. The DNA of the CDR3 is TGTGCCAGCTCACAGTCGGGAGCGACCAGTGAGCAGTACTTC. Protein sequence: CASSQSGATSEQYF.

The gene calls are TRBV18 and TRBJ2-6; a possible D gene is TRBD1 (6 bases). Per the germline V gene, CDR1 is KGHSH and CDR2 is LQKENI. Trimming stripped 5 bases from V and 1 base from J, with 15 bases between. This CDR3 has 17 residues. CDR3 loop: CASSFRQATSGANVLTF. The DNA for the CDR3 is TGTGCCAGCTCATTCCGACAGGCGACGTCTGGGGCCAACGTCCTGACTTTC.

In its sample, this clone was seen once. Other DNA sequences in the same sample also yield this CDR3. This sequence joins TRBV6-6 and TRBJ2-7; D gene uncertain. CDR1 and CDR2 from the germline V gene are MNHNY and SVGAGI (reference sequence). This CDR3 is built from 12 residues. Trimming cost V 4 bases and J 2 bases, with 6 bases left between them. CDR3 sequence reads: CASSSGAYEQYF. In nucleotides, the CDR3 is TGTGCCAGCAGTTCGGGTGCCTACGAGCAGTACTTC.

The V gene is TRBV25-1, the J gene TRBJ1-2; no definite D call. The CDR3 totals 11 residues. CDR1 MGHDK and CDR2 SYGVNS come from the germline V gene. Trimming pared 8 bases from V and 1 base from J, leaving 5 bases between. CDR3 loop: CASSLNYGYTF. The CDR3, as DNA: TGTGCCAGCTCACTTAACTATGGCTACACCTTC.

This chain uses TRBV7-9 with TRBJ2-1; TRBD2 aligns across 10 bases. The V and J ends lost 5 bases and 2 bases, in that order; junction bases with no gene match: 9. The germline CDR1 and CDR2 sequences are SEHNR and FQNEAQ (reference sequence). This CDR3 has 17 amino acids. Here the CDR3 DNA reads TGTGCCAGCAGCCCCGAACCCGGGACTAGCGCCTACAATGAGCAGTTCTTC. Amino acids: CASSPEPGTSAYNEQFF.

This clone was seen only once. Just one base apart from a much larger clone, this may be a read error. J is TRBJ2-3 and V is TRBV7-9; TRBD2 agrees at 14 bases. V was clipped by 7 bases and J by 6 bases; unmatched bases: 12. Germline CDR1 and CDR2: SEHNR and FQNEAQ (reference sequence). The CDR3 runs 17 residues. The CDR3 DNA follows: TGTGCCAGCAACCCAAAGGGACTAGCGGGAGCTTCGGATACGCAGTATTTT. It encodes CASNPKGLAGASDTQYF.

This clone has at least ten counts. The chain links TRBV29-1 to TRBJ2-1; 7 nucleotides align to TRBD1. Trimming cost V 7 bases and J 3 bases; bases outside gene matches: 6. Germline values: CDR1 SQVTM, CDR2 ANQGSEA. The CDR3 length is 13 residues. Written as DNA, the CDR3 is TGCAGCGCTTACAGGGGCATCTACAATGAGCAGTTCTTC. Amino acid sequence: CSAYRGIYNEQFF.